The 8 T cell receptor beta chains listed next were all sequenced from one sample in a study of T cell changes during pregnancy in multiple sclerosis. The data were produced by immunoSEQ multiplex PCR, yet TCRdb's version contains in-frame clones alone and is incomplete. The sample has about 25,000 clones, around nine tenths seen once. This material consisted of CD8+ T cells from peripheral blood mononuclear cells, taken in the first trimester of pregnancy. The receptors originated from a female donor in good health, enrolled as a control in a pregnancy study.

The V gene is TRBV9, the J gene TRBJ2-7; tentative D call: TRBD2 (6 bases). Trimming pared 1 base from V and 0 bases from J, leaving 8 bases between. The CDR3 consists of 14 residues. Per germline, CDR1 SGDLS and CDR2 YYNGEE. CDR3 in DNA: TGTGCCAGCAGCGTAAGAGCGGGCTCCTACGAGCAGTACTTC. The encoded protein is CASSVRAGSYEQYF.

The J gene is TRBJ1-2, the V gene TRBV7-9; 8 bases map to TRBD1. CDR1 is SEHNR and CDR2 is FQNEAQ in the germline V gene (reference sequence). The trim removed 7 bases at V and 5 bases at J, leaving 9 bases unmatched. The CDR3 spans 14 residues. The CDR3 loop is CASIKGGQVYGYTF. In DNA, the CDR3 is TGTGCCAGCATCAAGGGGGGACAGGTATATGGCTACACCTTC.

This chain joins TRBV6-6 and TRBJ1-1, with D possibly matching TRBD1 (5 bases). Trimming removed 6 bases from V and 9 bases from J, with 17 bases in between. Looked up from germline, CDR1 is MNHNY and CDR2 is SVGAGI (reference sequence). The CDR3 sequence is 13 residues long. CDR3 DNA: TGTGCCAGCAGCACTACTCGGGGGGATCAAGCTTTCTTT. Encoded protein: CASSTTRGDQAFF.

In this sample, this clone turned up once. This chain links TRBV7-9 with TRBJ2-7; TRBD1 matches 8 bases. The germline gives CDR1 SEHNR, CDR2 FQNEAQ (reference sequence). V dropped 1 base and J dropped 6; count of bases not matched to a gene: 2. This CDR3 spans 13 amino acids. In nucleotides, the CDR3 is TGTGCCAGCAGCTTAGAAGACAGGGGCGAGCAGTACTTC. Its translation: CASSLEDRGEQYF.

V gene TRBV7-8 combines with J gene TRBJ1-5; no reliable D call. Germline values: CDR1 SGHVS, CDR2 FQNEAQ. The V end was cut by 1 base, the J end by 10 bases, with 8 bases between. CDR3 length: 12 amino acids. CDR3 sequence: CASSLDGGPQHF. The CDR3 bases are TGTGCCAGCAGCTTAGACGGAGGACCCCAGCATTTT.

In regard to this clone: Other DNA sequences in this sample translate to the same CDR3. The gene calls are TRBV28 and TRBJ1-5; 7 nucleotides line up with TRBD1. V dropped 1 base and J dropped 4; count of bases not matched to a gene: 1. In germline, CDR1 is MDHEN, CDR2 SYDVKM. This CDR3 comprises 14 residues. The DNA for the CDR3 is TGTGCCAGCAGTTTATTACAGGGGAATCAGCCCCAGCATTTT. This sequence encodes CASSLLQGNQPQHF. The full variable domain, its missing parts supplied by reference TRBV28 and TRBJ1-5, is DVKVTQSSRYLVKRTGEKVFLECVQDMDHENMFWYRQDPGLGLRLIYFSYDVKMKEKGDIPEGYSVSREKKERFSLILESASTNQTSMYLCASSLLQGNQPQHFGDGTRLSIL.

The rearrangement uses TRBV19 and TRBJ2-7; TRBD1 matches at 7 bases. Trimming removed 3 bases from V and 0 bases from J; junction bases left unmatched: 2. Germline lookup yields CDR1 LNHDA and CDR2 SQIVND (reference sequence). This CDR3 region has 14 residues. DNA for the CDR3: TGTGCCAGTAGTATTCGGGACAGCTCCTACGAGCAGTACTTC. Translated: CASSIRDSSYEQYF.

Note on this clone: The junction departs from the called germline gene at one end, perhaps through a read error. V is TRBV6-6 and J is TRBJ2-1; maybe TRBD1 (6 bases). Germline lookup yields CDR1 MNHNY and CDR2 SVGAGI (reference sequence). The CDR3 length is 14 residues. The CDR3, as DNA: TGTGCCAGCAGTTATACAGGGTCCTCCAATGAGCAGTTCTTC. As protein: CASSYTGSSNEQFF.